The 25 T cell receptor beta chains in this list originate from one sample, sequenced in a study of blood T cell repertoires in COVID-19. Libraries were prepared by immunoSEQ multiplex PCR; TCRdb keeps only in-frame clonotypes and omits some of them. The sample yields about 200,000 clones, around 86% seen once. The specimen was PBMCs or T cells enriched from blood (not recorded which). Source of these receptors: a man in his forties or fifties with acute COVID-19.

This clone was detected only once. The chain employs TRBV6-6 and TRBJ2-5; no clear D. The CDR3 has 14 amino acids. V lost 0 bases, J lost 2 bases, and 7 bases lay in between. Germline lookup yields CDR1 MNHNY and CDR2 SVGAGI (reference sequence). In DNA form, the CDR3 reads TGTGCCAGCAGTTACTCGATCCAGCAAGAGACCCAGTACTTC. Translation: CASSYSIQQETQYF.

The chain has TRBV7-2 and TRBJ2-1, with D uncertain. The V gene lost 3 bases and the J gene lost 6 bases, with 15 bases spanning the gap. CDR1 is SGHTA, CDR2 FQGNSA, per germline. This CDR3 spans 15 amino acids. The CDR3 loop is CASSFSLPGGNEQFF. The CDR3 region has the DNA TGTGCCAGCAGCTTTTCGCTCCCCGGCGGCAATGAGCAGTTCTTC.

The chain combines TRBV28 with TRBJ2-5; 11 bases fit TRBD2. J was trimmed by 4 bases and V by 5 bases; bases with no gene match: 6. This CDR3 region has 15 residues. Germline CDR1 MDHEN, CDR2 SYDVKM. CDR3 sequence reads: CASSQILAGVETQYF. In DNA form, the CDR3 reads TGTGCCAGCAGTCAAATACTAGCGGGAGTAGAGACCCAGTACTTC.

The gene calls are TRBV27 and TRBJ1-5, with unresolved D. This CDR3 has 14 amino acids. V gave up 3 bases and J gave up 2 bases, with 8 bases separating them. The germline CDR1 and CDR2 sequences are MNHEY and SMNVEV (reference sequence). The CDR3 here is CASSLLYGNQPQHF. In DNA form, the CDR3 reads TGTGCCAGCAGTTTGCTCTACGGCAATCAGCCCCAGCATTTT.

V gene TRBV30 combines with J gene TRBJ1-1, with D unresolved. The CDR3 spans 13 residues. Germline V lookup: CDR1 GTSNPN, CDR2 SVGIG (reference sequence). Between the trimmed V and J ends, which lost 1 base and 4 bases, there was a span of 10 bases. CDR3 loop: CAWSEKGGTEAFF. CDR3 sequence (DNA): TGTGCCTGGAGTGAGAAGGGAGGCACTGAAGCTTTCTTT.

The chain links TRBV29-1 to TRBJ2-5; D may be TRBD2 (5 bases). V was pared by 7 bases and J by 5 bases, with 14 bases between. Germline V gene sequence: CDR1 SQVTM, CDR2 ANQGSEA. CDR3 length: 12 residues. The CDR3 coding sequence is TGCAGCGCCACTGGACTTTTCGAGACCCAGTACTTC. The encoded protein is CSATGLFETQYF.

The V call is TRBV6-9, the J call TRBJ1-4; no definite D call. Trimming cost V 3 bases and J 3 bases, with 8 bases left between them. The CDR3 is 14 amino acids. Germline CDR1 MNHGY, CDR2 SVAAGI. CDR3 sequence (DNA): TGTGCCAGCAGTTACGTGGCAGCTAATGAAAAACTGTTTTTT. Its translation: CASSYVAANEKLFF.

This rearrangement joins TRBV14 to TRBJ2-3; D might be TRBD2 (5 bases). The CDR3 totals 14 residues. V gave up 4 bases and J gave up 5 bases, with 13 bases separating them. Germline CDR1 and CDR2: SGHDN and FVKESK. CDR3 sequence: CASSRTSNRDTQYF. In DNA form, the CDR3 reads TGTGCCAGCAGCCGAACTAGTAATAGAGATACGCAGTATTTT.

This chain links TRBV5-4 with TRBJ2-5; maybe TRBD2 (5 bases). Between the trimmed V and J ends, which lost 4 bases and 5 bases, there was a span of 15 bases. Germline V gene data show CDR1 as SGHNT and CDR2 as YYREEE (reference sequence). The CDR3 consists of 14 residues. The CDR3 DNA reads TGTGCCAGCAGCCTAAAAACTAGGGATGAGACCCAGTACTTC. It yields the protein CASSLKTRDETQYF.

J is TRBJ2-1 and V is TRBV5-1; the match to TRBD2 covers 10 bases. After removal of 3 bases from V and 9 bases from J, the junction contained 6 bases not matched to a gene. Germline loops: CDR1 SGHRS, CDR2 YFSETQ. CDR3 length equals 14 residues. CDR3 in amino acids: CASSSTSGKAEQFF. CDR3 sequence (DNA): TGCGCCAGCAGCTCTACTAGCGGGAAGGCTGAGCAGTTCTTC.

The chain is built from TRBV18 and TRBJ2-7, with unresolved D. V was pared by 6 bases and J by 3 bases, with 9 bases between. The CDR3 spans 12 residues. The germline CDR1 and CDR2 sequences are KGHSH and LQKENI. CDR3 DNA sequence: TGTGCCAGCTCCTCTGCAGGCTACGAGCAGTACTTC. Amino acids: CASSSAGYEQYF.

A remark on this clone: The junction departs from the called germline gene at one end, perhaps through a read error. This chain uses TRBV7-7 with TRBJ2-3, with 9 bases aligning to TRBD1. Germline V gene lookup returns CDR1 SSHAT and CDR2 FNYEAQ (reference sequence). This CDR3 is built from 15 residues. In DNA, the CDR3 is TGTGCTAGCAGCTCCGGACAGGGGAAATCAGATACGCAGTATTTT. It specifies CASSSGQGKSDTQYF.

V is TRBV5-8 and J is TRBJ2-4, with TRBD1 matching over 10 bases. The germline V gene has CDR1 SGHTS and CDR2 YDEGEE. The J segment lost 6 bases and the V segment lost 0 bases, leaving 6 bases of the junction unmatched. The CDR3 contains 16 residues. The CDR3 coding sequence is TGTGCCAGCAGCTTGGTGGGGACAGGGGTGGGAAACATTCAGTACTTC. This codes for CASSLVGTGVGNIQYF.

The CDR3 loop reads CASSQASSGIYEQYF. The CDR3 DNA is TGCGCCAGCAGCCAAGCGTCTAGCGGGATTTACGAGCAGTACTTC. The chain is built from TRBV4-1 and TRBJ2-7; 9 bases fit TRBD2. The germline V gene has CDR1 MGHRA and CDR2 YSYEKL. The CDR3 is made up of 15 amino acids. After removal of 1 base from V and 4 bases from J, the junction contained 5 bases not matched to a gene.

The gene calls are TRBV11-2 and TRBJ2-1, with a tentative D call TRBD1 (6 bases). CDR3 length: 14 residues. V was clipped by 5 bases and J by 5 bases, with 13 bases between them. Germline lookup yields CDR1 SGHAT and CDR2 FQNNGV. In DNA, the CDR3 is TGTGCCAGCAGCCCGACAGGTGTCCACAATGAGCAGTTCTTC. This encodes CASSPTGVHNEQFF.

The chain has TRBV19 and TRBJ2-7; 7 bases line up with TRBD2. This CDR3 has 13 amino acids. The V gene end was trimmed by 6 bases and the J gene end by 3 bases; junction bases not matched to a gene: 5. The V gene's germline CDR1 is LNHDA and CDR2 SQIVND (reference sequence). The CDR3 DNA follows: TGTGCCAGTAGCGCCGGGACTAACTACGAGCAGTACTTC. Protein: CASSAGTNYEQYF.

The genes are TRBV3-1 (or the pseudogene TRBV3-2) and TRBJ2-5; D ambiguous. V lost 0 bases and J 3 bases, leaving 11 bases between the germline ends. CDR3 length: 15 residues. Germline-derived CDR1 and CDR2 are LGHDT and YNNKEL (reference sequence). The CDR3 nucleotides read TGTGCCAGCAGCCAAGATTTAGTAAGAAAAGAGACCCAGTACTTC. It codes for CASSQDLVRKETQYF.

V is TRBV5-4 and J is TRBJ2-3; no firm D call. Germline V gene lookup returns CDR1 SGHNT and CDR2 YYREEE (reference sequence). V dropped 1 base and J dropped 1 base, with 7 bases sitting between them. The CDR3 has 14 amino acids. CDR3 residues: CASSLHEGTDTQYF. CDR3 sequence (DNA): TGTGCCAGCAGCTTGCATGAGGGCACAGATACGCAGTATTTT. Complete variable domain (other parts from reference TRBV5-4 and TRBJ2-3): ETGVTQSPTHLIKTRGQQVTLRCSSQSGHNTVSWYQQALGQGPQFIFQYYREEENGRGNFPPRFSGLQFPNYSSELNVNALELDDSALYLCASSLHEGTDTQYFGPGTRLTVL.

The chain links TRBV6-5 to TRBJ1-1; D is ambiguous. The CDR3 contains 14 residues. The V and J ends lost 4 bases and 0 bases respectively, with 9 bases between them. Germline lookup yields CDR1 MNHEY and CDR2 SVGAGI. CDR3 residues: CASSLKLMNTEAFF. In DNA, the CDR3 is TGTGCCAGCAGTTTAAAGCTCATGAACACTGAAGCTTTCTTT.

In this sample, this clone turned up a few times. This chain links TRBV28 with TRBJ2-4, with 8 bases aligning to TRBD2. This CDR3 is built from 15 residues. The germline gives CDR1 MDHEN, CDR2 SYDVKM. V lost 3 bases to trimming and J lost 5 bases; unmatched junction nucleotides: 6. DNA for the CDR3: TGTGCCAGCAGTTTTAGCGGGACCACCCAAAACATTCAGTACTTC. This sequence encodes CASSFSGTTQNIQYF.

The chain has TRBV19 and TRBJ1-5; D not resolved. Deletions cut 7 bases from V and 0 bases from J, with 13 bases between. Germline-derived CDR1 and CDR2 are LNHDA and SQIVND (reference sequence). The CDR3 consists of 15 residues. CDR3 amino acids: CASTPLGGSNQPQHF. The CDR3 nucleotides read TGTGCCAGTACCCCTCTAGGAGGTAGCAATCAGCCCCAGCATTTT. Looking up the rest from reference TRBV19 and TRBJ1-5 gives the full variable domain: DGGITQSPKYLFRKEGQNVTLSCEQNLNHDAMYWYRQDPGQGLRLIYYSQIVNDFQKGDIAEGYSVSREKKESFPLTVTSAQKNPTAFYLCASTPLGGSNQPQHFGDGTRLSIL.

J is TRBJ2-2 and V is TRBV30, with D tentatively TRBD1 (6 bases). Trimming pared 4 bases from V and 5 bases from J, leaving 11 bases between. CDR3 length equals 13 residues. Looked up from germline, CDR1 is GTSNPN and CDR2 is SVGIG (reference sequence). This CDR3 is CAWTRGRTGELFF. DNA of the CDR3: TGTGCCTGGACCAGGGGACGAACCGGGGAGCTGTTTTTT.

Written as DNA, the CDR3 is TGTGCCAGCAGCCTACAGGGGTGGTACGAGCAGTACTTC. Translation: CASSLQGWYEQYF. This chain connects TRBV6-2 or TRBV6-3 to TRBJ2-7; 7 positions agree with TRBD1. The CDR3 runs 13 residues. The ends lost 6 bases at V and 4 bases at J; junction bases unmatched: 6. Germline lookup yields CDR1 MNHEY and CDR2 SVGEGT.

The CDR3 sequence is CASLQGAGNEKLFF. In DNA form, the CDR3 reads TGTGCCAGTCTACAGGGGGCGGGTAATGAAAAACTGTTTTTT. This chain connects TRBV6-5 to TRBJ1-4; 9 positions match TRBD1. There are 14 residues in the CDR3. Germline trimming cut 9 bases from V and 4 bases from J; bases unmatched to any gene: 6. CDR1 and CDR2 (germline): MNHEY, SVGAGI.

The gene calls are TRBV19 and TRBJ2-1; a weak D match, TRBD1 (5 bases). Germline V gene data show CDR1 as LNHDA and CDR2 as SQIVND (reference sequence). This CDR3 is built from 13 residues. V lost 2 bases and J 8 bases, leaving 10 bases between the germline ends. The CDR3 loop is CASSILSRDEQFF. CDR3 sequence (DNA): TGTGCCAGTAGTATACTTTCCAGGGATGAGCAGTTCTTC.